This T cell receptor beta chain is from a study of blood T cell repertoires in COVID-19. The overall study: Sites in the United States, Italy and Spain provided acute and convalescent COVID-19 samples.

As processed by the authors: Estimation of nucleated cell counts relied on the amplification of reference gene primers. Libraries were prepared by immunoSEQ multiplex PCR; TCRdb keeps only in-frame clonotypes and omits some of them. D and trimming were read from the DNA, whereas the V and J calls and clone size are those reported in that table. The table lists under 250,000 clones, around nine tenths of them singletons, with roughly 6% in the top ten. Losses at the gene ends were 5 bases for V and 2 bases for J; bases not matched to a gene: 15. This CDR3 spans 17 amino acids. Germline values: CDR1 SGHVS, CDR2 FNYEAQ. A single count supports this clone.

The clonotype was recovered from a man between 60 and 75 years old who had recovered from COVID-19. The chain is built from TRBV7-6 and TRBJ2-7; 7 bases are a match to TRBD1. The sequenced sample was peripheral blood. The CDR3 DNA follows: TGTGCCAGCAGCGCGAAGCCTCTCGGGACAGAGACCTACGAGCAGTACTTC. Amino acids: CASSAKPLGTETYEQYF.